This passage covers 17 T cell receptor beta chains from one sample sequenced in a study of blood T cell repertoires in COVID-19. The method was immunoSEQ multiplex PCR; TCRdb's version includes in-frame clones alone and lacks a portion of them. The table records 60,000 to 90,000 clones, around nine tenths of them present only once. The specimen sequenced was peripheral blood. Receptors originate from an elderly woman with active or convalescent COVID-19.

V and J are TRBV5-1 and TRBJ2-7; TRBD2 matches at 11 bases. The V gene end was trimmed by 3 bases and the J gene end by 5 bases; junction bases not matched to a gene: 7. This CDR3 has 15 amino acids. CDR1 is SGHRS, CDR2 YFSETQ, per germline. For the CDR3, the DNA is TGCGCCAGCAGCTGGCGACTAGCGGGAACCCACGAGCAGTACTTC. Its translation is CASSWRLAGTHEQYF.

The chain has TRBV20-1 and TRBJ2-1, with 10 bases that match TRBD2. The CDR3 runs to 15 residues. Germline CDR1 is DFQATT and CDR2 is SNEGSKA (reference sequence). Germline trimming cut 3 bases from V and 6 bases from J; bases unmatched to any gene: 8. CDR3 sequence: CSASRLAGDSNEQFF. For the CDR3, the DNA is TGCAGTGCTAGTCGTCTAGCGGGAGATTCCAATGAGCAGTTCTTC.

The chain combines TRBV11-3 with TRBJ2-1; possibly TRBD1 for D (6 bases). The V gene lost 5 bases and the J gene lost 7 bases, with 12 bases spanning the gap. The CDR3 runs to 13 residues. Germline CDR1 is SGHNT and CDR2 is YENEEA. As DNA, the CDR3 is TGTGCCAGCAGCCGGACAGTCAGAAATGAGCAGTTCTTC. It codes for CASSRTVRNEQFF. Full variable domain (outside the CDR3, taken from reference TRBV11-3 and TRBJ2-1): EAGVVQSPRYKIIEKKQPVAFWCNPISGHNTLYWYLQNLGQGPELLIRYENEEAVDDSQLPKDRFSAERLKGVDSTLKIQPAELGDSAVYLCASSRTVRNEQFFGPGTRLTVL.

This clone appeared a few times. The V and J genes are TRBV9 and TRBJ2-1; D possibly corresponds to TRBD2 (7 bases). The CDR3 has 16 amino acids. Germline loops: CDR1 SGDLS, CDR2 YYNGEE. The V and J ends lost 0 bases and 3 bases respectively, with 13 bases between them. In DNA form, the CDR3 reads TGTGCCAGCAGCGTAGAGGGGCGGGGGCGCTACAATGAGCAGTTCTTC. It yields the protein CASSVEGRGRYNEQFF.

The rearrangement links TRBV6-1 to TRBJ1-2; a possible D gene is TRBD1 (5 bases). V was pared by 2 bases and J by 8 bases, with 12 bases between. The CDR3 is 13 residues long. Per the germline V gene, CDR1 is MNHNS and CDR2 is SASEGT. CDR3 loop: CASSENRPAGYTF. The CDR3 DNA reads TGTGCCAGCAGTGAAAACAGGCCGGCCGGCTACACCTTC.

The count of this clone is one. The chain carries TRBV7-2 and TRBJ2-3, with D possibly TRBD2 on 6 matching bases. V lost 8 bases to trimming and J lost 3 bases, with 6 bases between them. This CDR3 region has 11 residues. The germline V gene has CDR1 SGHTA and CDR2 FQGNSA. CDR3 bases: TGTGCCAGCGGGAGGACAGATACGCAGTATTTT. This codes for CASGRTDTQYF.

This chain links TRBV18 with TRBJ2-7; D gene ambiguous. Trimming cost V 6 bases and J 4 bases, with 10 bases left between them. The CDR3 loop spans 12 amino acids. Germline values: CDR1 KGHSH, CDR2 LQKENI. CDR3 nucleotides: TGTGCCAGCTCCCAAACAGAATACGAGCAGTACTTC. Amino acid sequence: CASSQTEYEQYF.

This chain uses TRBV19 with TRBJ1-2; tentatively, D is TRBD1 (6 bases). This CDR3 has 17 amino acids. Germline loops: CDR1 LNHDA, CDR2 SQIVND (reference sequence). V was pared by 3 bases and J by 4 bases, with 21 bases between. CDR3 sequence: CASSIRSGQPSAYGYTF. CDR3 DNA sequence: TGTGCCAGTAGTATTCGATCTGGACAGCCTTCCGCCTATGGCTACACCTTC. The full variable domain, rest sourced from reference TRBV19 and TRBJ1-2, is DGGITQSPKYLFRKEGQNVTLSCEQNLNHDAMYWYRQDPGQGLRLIYYSQIVNDFQKGDIAEGYSVSREKKESFPLTVTSAQKNPTAFYLCASSIRSGQPSAYGYTFGSGTRLTVV.

The chain recombines TRBV5-5 with TRBJ1-1; 7 nucleotides align to TRBD1. The CDR3 runs to 15 residues. CDR1 and CDR2 from the germline V gene are SGHKS and YYEKEE (reference sequence). Trimming took 3 bases from V and 1 from J; bases not matched to a gene: 6. CDR3 loop: CASSSTGTANTEAFF. The CDR3 nucleotides are TGTGCCAGCAGCTCAACCGGGACAGCGAACACTGAAGCTTTCTTT.

The chain links TRBV6-1 to TRBJ1-1, with 9 bases matching TRBD1. CDR3 length equals 16 residues. Germline CDR1 is MNHNS and CDR2 is SASEGT. With 2 bases clipped from V and 10 bases from J, the junction kept 14 bases outside the gene matches. The CDR3 region is CASSEIWGQGPHRAFF. CDR3 DNA: TGTGCCAGCAGTGAAATTTGGGGACAGGGACCCCACCGAGCTTTCTTT.

J is TRBJ2-7 and V is TRBV19, with 9 nucleotides matching TRBD1. CDR1 and CDR2 from the germline V gene are LNHDA and SQIVND (reference sequence). V gave up 7 bases and J gave up 3 bases; unmatched junction bases: 13. The CDR3 extends over 16 amino acids. The CDR3, as DNA: TGTGCCAGTAAGGAGACTGCCGGGACAGGGCTCTACGAGCAGTACTTC. It specifies CASKETAGTGLYEQYF.

This clone was found once. The V call is TRBV28, the J call TRBJ2-7, with 7 bases matching TRBD1. This CDR3 region has 15 residues. Germline trimming cut 5 bases from V and 1 base from J; bases unmatched to any gene: 8. Germline lookup yields CDR1 MDHEN and CDR2 SYDVKM. The CDR3 loop reads CASSRDRLFSYEQYF. As DNA, the CDR3 is TGTGCCAGCAGTCGGGACAGACTATTTTCCTACGAGCAGTACTTC.

This chain connects TRBV3-1 (or the pseudogene TRBV3-2) to TRBJ2-5; TRBD2 matches 10 bases. The V gene end was trimmed by 4 bases and the J gene end by 2 bases; junction bases not matched to a gene: 4. CDR3 length: 15 residues. Looked up from germline, CDR1 is LGHDT and CDR2 is YNNKEL (reference sequence). The CDR3 nucleotides are TGTGCCAGCAGCCGTAGCGGGGGGCTTCAAGAGACCCAGTACTTC. As protein: CASSRSGGLQETQYF.

This chain uses TRBV3-1 (or the pseudogene TRBV3-2) with TRBJ2-3, with D perhaps TRBD2 (6 bases). Germline values: CDR1 LGHDT, CDR2 YNNKEL (reference sequence). CDR3 length: 13 amino acids. Trimming stripped 4 bases from V and 5 bases from J, with 10 bases between. CDR3 nucleotides: TGTGCCAGCAGCCTGCTGGGGGGAGATACGCAGTATTTT. Encoded protein: CASSLLGGDTQYF.

The chain combines TRBV29-1 with TRBJ2-7, with 14 bases fitting TRBD2. CDR3 size: 14 residues. The J segment lost 3 bases and the V segment lost 6 bases, leaving 4 bases of the junction unmatched. Germline values: CDR1 SQVTM, CDR2 ANQGSEA. The CDR3 spells CSVGTSGGLYEQYF. In DNA, the CDR3 is TGCAGCGTCGGGACTAGCGGGGGCCTCTACGAGCAGTACTTC.

The V call is TRBV6-2 or TRBV6-3, the J call TRBJ2-3; D gene ambiguous. CDR1 MNHEY and CDR2 SVGEGT come from the germline V gene. CDR3 length: 12 amino acids. V was trimmed by 2 bases and J by 10 bases, leaving 10 bases between them. CDR3 in DNA: TGTGCCAGCAGTTACATTGCGGCGGCGCAGTATTTT. This gives the protein CASSYIAAAQYF.

The chain links TRBV28 to TRBJ2-5; 11 bases agree with TRBD2. The CDR3 extends over 16 amino acids. From germline, CDR1 is MDHEN and CDR2 SYDVKM. Trimming cost V 5 bases and J 5 bases; bases outside gene matches: 10. The CDR3, as DNA: TGTGCCAGCAGTCCCTCACTAGCGGGAGAGCGGGAGACCCAGTACTTC. Amino acids: CASSPSLAGERETQYF.